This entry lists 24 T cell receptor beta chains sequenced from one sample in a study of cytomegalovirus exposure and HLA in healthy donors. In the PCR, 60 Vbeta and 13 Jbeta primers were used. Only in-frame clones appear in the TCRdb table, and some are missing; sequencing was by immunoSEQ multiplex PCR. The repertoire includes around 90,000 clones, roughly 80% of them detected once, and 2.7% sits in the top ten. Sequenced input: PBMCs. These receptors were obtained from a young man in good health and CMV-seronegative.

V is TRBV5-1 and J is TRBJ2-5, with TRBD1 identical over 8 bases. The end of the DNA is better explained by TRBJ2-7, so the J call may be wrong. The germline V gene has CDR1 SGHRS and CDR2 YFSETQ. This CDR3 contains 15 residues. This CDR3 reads CASSLVRTGTDEQYF. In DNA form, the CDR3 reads TGCGCCAGCAGCTTGGTGAGGACAGGGACAGACGAGCAGTACTTC.

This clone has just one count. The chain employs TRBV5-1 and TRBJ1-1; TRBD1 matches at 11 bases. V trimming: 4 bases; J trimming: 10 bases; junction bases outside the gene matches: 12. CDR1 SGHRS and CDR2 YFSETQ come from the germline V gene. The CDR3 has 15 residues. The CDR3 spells CASSPWTGGLVRAFF. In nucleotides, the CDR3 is TGCGCCAGCAGCCCCTGGACAGGGGGCTTAGTACGAGCTTTCTTT.

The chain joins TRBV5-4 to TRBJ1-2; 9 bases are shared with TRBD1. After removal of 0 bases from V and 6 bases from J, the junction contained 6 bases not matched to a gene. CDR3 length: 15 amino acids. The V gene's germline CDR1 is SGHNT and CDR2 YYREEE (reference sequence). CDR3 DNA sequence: TGTGCCAGCAGCTTGGGGGACAGGGTATTCGATGGCTACACCTTC. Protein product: CASSLGDRVFDGYTF.

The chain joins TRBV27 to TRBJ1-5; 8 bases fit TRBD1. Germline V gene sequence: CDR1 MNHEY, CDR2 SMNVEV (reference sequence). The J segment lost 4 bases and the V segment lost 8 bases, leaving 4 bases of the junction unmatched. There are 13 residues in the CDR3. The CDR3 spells CASRWTGNQPQHF. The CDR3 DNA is TGTGCCAGCCGATGGACAGGGAATCAGCCCCAGCATTTT.

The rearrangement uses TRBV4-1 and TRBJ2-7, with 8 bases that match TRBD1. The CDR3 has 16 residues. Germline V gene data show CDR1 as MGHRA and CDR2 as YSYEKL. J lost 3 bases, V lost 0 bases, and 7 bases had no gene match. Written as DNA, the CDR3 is TGCGCCAGCAGCCAAGAGACAGGGGAAGTGGTCTACGAGCAGTACTTC. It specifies CASSQETGEVVYEQYF.

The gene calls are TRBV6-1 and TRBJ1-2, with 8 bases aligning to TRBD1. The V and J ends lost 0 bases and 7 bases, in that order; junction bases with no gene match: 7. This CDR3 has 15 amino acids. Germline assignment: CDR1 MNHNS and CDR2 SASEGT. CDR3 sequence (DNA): TGTGCCAGCAGTGAAGCTCTGGGACAGGTCCGTGGCTACACCTTC. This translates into CASSEALGQVRGYTF.

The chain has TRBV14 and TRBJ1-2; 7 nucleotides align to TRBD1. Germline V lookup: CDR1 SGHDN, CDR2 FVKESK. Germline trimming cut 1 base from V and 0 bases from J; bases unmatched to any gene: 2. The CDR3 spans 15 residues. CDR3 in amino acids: CASSQGQGPNYGYTF. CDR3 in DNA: TGTGCCAGCAGCCAAGGACAGGGACCTAACTATGGCTACACCTTC. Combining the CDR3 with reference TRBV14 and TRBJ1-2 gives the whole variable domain EAGVTQFPSHSVIEKGQTVTLRCDPISGHDNLYWYRRVMGKEIKFLLHFVKESKQDESGMPNNRFLAERTGGTYSTLKVQPAELEDSGVYFCASSQGQGPNYGYTFGSGTRLTVV.

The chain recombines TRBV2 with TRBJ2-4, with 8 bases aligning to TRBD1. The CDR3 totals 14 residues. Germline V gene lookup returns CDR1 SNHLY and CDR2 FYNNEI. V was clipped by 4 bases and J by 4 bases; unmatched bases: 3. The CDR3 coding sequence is TGTGCCAGCAGTGCCAGGGGGCCAAAAAACATTCAGTACTTC. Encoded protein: CASSARGPKNIQYF.

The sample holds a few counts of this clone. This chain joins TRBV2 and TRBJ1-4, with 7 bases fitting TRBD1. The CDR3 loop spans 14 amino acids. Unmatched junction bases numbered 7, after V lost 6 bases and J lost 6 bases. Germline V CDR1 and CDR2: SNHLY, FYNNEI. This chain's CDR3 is CASSVQGTDEKLFF. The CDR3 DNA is TGTGCCAGCAGCGTACAAGGGACAGATGAAAAACTGTTTTTT.

CDR3 DNA: TGTGCCTGGAGTCCCCGGGGGATCCTGCGGGCCTACGAGCAGTACTTC. It codes for CAWSPRGILRAYEQYF. The chain carries TRBV30 and TRBJ2-7; weak D call: TRBD2 (6 bases). Trimming took off 2 bases at V and 2 bases at J, with 19 bases between the two ends. Germline V gene lookup returns CDR1 GTSNPN and CDR2 SVGIG (reference sequence). CDR3 size: 16 residues.

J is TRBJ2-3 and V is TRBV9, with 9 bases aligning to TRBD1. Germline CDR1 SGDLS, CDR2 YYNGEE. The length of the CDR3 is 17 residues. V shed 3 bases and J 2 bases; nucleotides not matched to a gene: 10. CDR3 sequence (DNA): TGTGCCAGCAGCGGTTCCCCGGGACAGGGTTTCACAGATACGCAGTATTTT. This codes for CASSGSPGQGFTDTQYF.

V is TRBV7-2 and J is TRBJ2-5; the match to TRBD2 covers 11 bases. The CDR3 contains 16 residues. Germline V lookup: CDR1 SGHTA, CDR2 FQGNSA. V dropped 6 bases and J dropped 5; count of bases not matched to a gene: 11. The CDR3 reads CASSPSLAGGRETQYF. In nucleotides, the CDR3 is TGTGCCAGCAGTCCCTCGCTAGCGGGGGGCCGGGAGACCCAGTACTTC.

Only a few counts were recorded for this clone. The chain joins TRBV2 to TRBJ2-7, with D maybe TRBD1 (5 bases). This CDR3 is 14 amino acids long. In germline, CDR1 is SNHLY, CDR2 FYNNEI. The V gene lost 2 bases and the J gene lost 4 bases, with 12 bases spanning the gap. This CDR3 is CASSERDYRYEQYF. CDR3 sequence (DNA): TGTGCCAGCAGTGAAAGGGATTACAGGTACGAGCAGTACTTC.

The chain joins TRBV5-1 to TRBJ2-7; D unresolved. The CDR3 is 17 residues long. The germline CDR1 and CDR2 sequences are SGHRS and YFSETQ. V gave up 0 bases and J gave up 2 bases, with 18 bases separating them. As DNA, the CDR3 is TGCGCCAGCAGCTTGGGATCCACTTTAACCTTCCCCTACGAGCAGTACTTC. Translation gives CASSLGSTLTFPYEQYF.

CDR3 sequence reads: CASSLALASSYEQYF. CDR3 DNA: TGCGCCAGCAGCTTGGCCCTAGCTAGCTCCTACGAGCAGTACTTC. The V call is TRBV5-1, the J call TRBJ2-7; weak D call: TRBD2 (5 bases). Germline V gives CDR1 SGHRS, CDR2 YFSETQ. The CDR3 runs to 15 residues. V was cut by 0 bases and J by 0 bases, with 10 bases left in between.

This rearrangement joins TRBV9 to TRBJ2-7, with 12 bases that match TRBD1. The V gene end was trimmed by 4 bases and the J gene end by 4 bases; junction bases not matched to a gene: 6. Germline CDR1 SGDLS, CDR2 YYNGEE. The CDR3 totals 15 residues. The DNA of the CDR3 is TGTGCCAGCAGCCCGAGGGACAGGGGGCAGTACGAGCAGTACTTC. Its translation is CASSPRDRGQYEQYF.

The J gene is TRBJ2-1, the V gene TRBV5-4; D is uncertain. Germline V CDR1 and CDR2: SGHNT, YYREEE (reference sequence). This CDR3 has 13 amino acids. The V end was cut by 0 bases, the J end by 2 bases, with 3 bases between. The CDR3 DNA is TGTGCCAGCAGCTTGGCCACCTACAATGAGCAGTTCTTC. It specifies CASSLATYNEQFF.

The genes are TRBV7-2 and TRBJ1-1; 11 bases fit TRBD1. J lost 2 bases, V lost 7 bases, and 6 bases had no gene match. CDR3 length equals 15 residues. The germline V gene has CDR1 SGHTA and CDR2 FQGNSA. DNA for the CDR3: TGTGCCAGCATTCCATGGACAGGGGGCAACACTGAAGCTTTCTTT. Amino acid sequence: CASIPWTGGNTEAFF.

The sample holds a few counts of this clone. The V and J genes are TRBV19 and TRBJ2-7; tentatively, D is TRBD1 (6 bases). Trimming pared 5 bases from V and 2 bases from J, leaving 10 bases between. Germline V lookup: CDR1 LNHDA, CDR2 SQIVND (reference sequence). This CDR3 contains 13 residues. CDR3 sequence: CASSPTGAYEQYF. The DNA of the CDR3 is TGTGCCAGTAGTCCGACAGGAGCCTACGAGCAGTACTTC.

The CDR3: CASRESDTQYF. The CDR3, as DNA: TGTGCCAGCAGAGAGTCAGATACGCAGTATTTT. The rearrangement joins TRBV28 to TRBJ2-3; D uncertain. CDR3 length: 11 residues. Trimming stripped 6 bases from V and 4 bases from J, with 5 bases between. CDR1 and CDR2 (germline): MDHEN, SYDVKM.

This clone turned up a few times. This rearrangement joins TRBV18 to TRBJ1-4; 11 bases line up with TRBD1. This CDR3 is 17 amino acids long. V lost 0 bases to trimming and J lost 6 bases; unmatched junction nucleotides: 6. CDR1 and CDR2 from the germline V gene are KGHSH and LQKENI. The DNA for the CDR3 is TGTGCCAGCTCACCACCGGACAGGGGGCTACGGGATGAAAAACTGTTTTTT. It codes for CASSPPDRGLRDEKLFF.

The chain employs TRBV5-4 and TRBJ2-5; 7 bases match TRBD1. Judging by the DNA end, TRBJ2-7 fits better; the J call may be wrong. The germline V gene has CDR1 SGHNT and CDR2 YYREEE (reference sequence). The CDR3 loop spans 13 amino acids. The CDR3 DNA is TGTGCCAGCAGTATCGGACAGGACTACGAGCAGTACTTC. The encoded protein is CASSIGQDYEQYF.

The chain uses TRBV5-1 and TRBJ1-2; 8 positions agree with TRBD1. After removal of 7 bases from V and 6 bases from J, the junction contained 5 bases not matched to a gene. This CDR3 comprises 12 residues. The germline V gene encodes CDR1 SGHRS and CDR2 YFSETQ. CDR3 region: CASRSGGDGYTF. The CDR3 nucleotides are TGCGCCAGCCGTTCAGGGGGCGATGGCTACACCTTC.

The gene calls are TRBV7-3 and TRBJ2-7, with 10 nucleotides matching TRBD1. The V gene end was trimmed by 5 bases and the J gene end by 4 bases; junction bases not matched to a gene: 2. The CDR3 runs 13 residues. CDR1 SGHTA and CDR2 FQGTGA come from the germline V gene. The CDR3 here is CASSRDRGYEQYF. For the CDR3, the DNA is TGTGCCAGCAGCCGGGACAGGGGTTACGAGCAGTACTTC.